Listed below are T cell receptor beta chains from one sample, sequenced in a study of response to subunit inactivated influenza vaccine. TCRdb redid the calling of the RT-PCR reads with MiXCR, one entry per CDR3 protein. This sample has over 650,000 distinct CDR3 sequences; less than 20% occur once, and the top ten carry approximately 10%. Material: PBMCs from blood, obtained more than 4 days after vaccination. These receptors all stem from a man aged 50-60 years who received an inactivated influenza vaccine. CDR3s include the opening cysteine and the closing phenylalanine or tryptophan. D genes are given only for firm matches. Size tells how often a clone was seen (once, few, many) or the class of an expanded clone, and some rows leave it out.

j_call,d_call,cdr3_length,v_call,clone_size,cdr3_nt,cdr3_aa
TRBJ2-1,TRBD2,14,TRBV3-1,few,TGTGCCAGCAGCATTAGCGGGAGCAACAATGAGCAGTTCTTC,CASSISGSNNEQFF
TRBJ2-7,-,17,TRBV6-5,-,TGTGCCAGCAGTTACTCTCTCCGCCAGCGGAGCTCCTACGAGCAGTACTTC,CASSYSLRQRSSYEQYF
TRBJ2-1,-,15,TRBV5-1,few,TGCGCCAGCAGCTTGGCTGGGTTCCGGCAATATGAGCAGTTCTTC,CASSLAGFRQYEQFF
TRBJ2-3,-,16,TRBV24-1,-,TGTGCCACCAGTGAGAGGACACGCCGGAGCACAGATACGCAGTATTTT,CATSERTRRSTDTQYF
TRBJ2-4,-,14,TRBV20-1,few,TGCAGTGCTAGTCGGTCGCAGGTTCAAAACATTCAGTACTTC,CSASRSQVQNIQYF
TRBJ2-1,TRBD2,14,TRBV2,-,TGTGCCAGCAGGACTAGCGGGATACTCAATGAGCAGTTCTTC,CASRTSGILNEQFF
TRBJ2-5,-,12,TRBV6-2/TRBV6-3,many,TGTGCCAGCAGAACCGTCCAAGAGACCCAGTACTTC,CASRTVQETQYF
TRBJ2-5,TRBD1,14,TRBV5-5,-,TGTGCCAGCAGCGGGACAGGGCCCCGAGAGACCCAGTACTTC,CASSGTGPRETQYF
TRBJ2-1,TRBD2,16,TRBV6-1,-,TGTGCCAGCAGTGGGATGATAGCGGGGGGGTTGACTGAGCAGTTCTTC,CASSGMIAGGLTEQFF
TRBJ2-7,-,15,TRBV5-5,-,TGTGCCAGCAGCTCCCTTTTCCAGAGCTCCTACGAGCAGTACTTC,CASSSLFQSSYEQYF
TRBJ1-3,TRBD1,16,TRBV4-3,-,TGCGCCAGCAGCCAAGTACAGGGGGCATCTGGAAACACCATATATTTT,CASSQVQGASGNTIYF
TRBJ2-7,TRBD2,14,TRBV28,-,TGTGCCAGCAGTTCGGGAGGGGCCTCCTACGAGCAGTACTTC,CASSSGGASYEQYF
TRBJ2-1,-,14,TRBV6-1,-,TGTGCCAGCAGCGCGAGTAGAGGTTACAATGAGCAGTTCTTC,CASSASRGYNEQFF
TRBJ2-2,TRBD1,14,TRBV15,many,TGTGCCACAACCCGGGACAGGGTAACCGGGGAGCTGTTTTTT,CATTRDRVTGELFF
TRBJ2-5,-,12,TRBV20-1,-,TGCAGTGCTAGGTTAGGGCACGAGACCCAGTACTTC,CSARLGHETQYF
TRBJ2-7,TRBD2,20,TRBV11-2,-,TGTGCCAGCAGCTCCCTGGGCCGACTAGCGGGGGGACACTATCCCTACGAGCAGTACTTC,CASSSLGRLAGGHYPYEQYF
TRBJ2-3,-,13,TRBV6-2/TRBV6-3,few,TGTGCCAGCAGTTACGGTGTGTGGGATACGCAGTATTTT,CASSYGVWDTQYF
TRBJ2-7,-,16,TRBV24-1,-,TGTGCCACCAGTGATTTCGGGCGGACAGACTCCTACGAGCAGTACTTC,CATSDFGRTDSYEQYF
TRBJ2-7,TRBD2,15,TRBV5-1,-,TGCGCCAGCAGCTTCCTAGCGGGAGAGAGCACCGAGCAGTACTTC,CASSFLAGESTEQYF
TRBJ2-7,-,14,TRBV27,few,TGTGCCAGCAGTTTATCCTGGCAGGGCTACGAGCAGTACTTC,CASSLSWQGYEQYF